The 14 T cell receptor beta chains presented below share a single source sample, sequenced in a study of beta chain features in type 1 diabetes. As every portion of the isolated RNA was reverse transcribed, the sequencing read expressed TCRB transcripts. TCRdb's copy holds only in-frame clones and misses some; the assay was immunoSEQ multiplex PCR. Of more than 300,000 clones in the sample, around 13% were seen once. What was sequenced was naive CD4+ T cells from blood. The source is a man between 18 and 35 years old in good health.

J is TRBJ2-3 and V is TRBV6-5; TRBD1 matches at 7 bases. The junction had 3 bases not matched to a gene; V was cut back by 2 bases and J by 1 base. There are 15 residues in the CDR3. Per germline, CDR1 MNHEY and CDR2 SVGAGI. CDR3: CASSYRGPGTDTQYF. CDR3 coding DNA: TGTGCCAGCAGTTACAGGGGGCCGGGCACAGATACGCAGTATTTT.

This clone was recorded a few times. The CDR3 here is CAWSVEGQGFSPLHF. The CDR3 DNA follows: TGTGCCTGGAGTGTTGAGGGACAGGGATTTTCACCCCTCCACTTT. This chain links TRBV30 with TRBJ1-6, with TRBD1 matching over 9 bases. The CDR3 runs 15 residues. V shed 0 bases and J 9 bases; nucleotides not matched to a gene: 6. Germline V lookup: CDR1 GTSNPN, CDR2 SVGIG (reference sequence).

The J gene is TRBJ2-7, the V gene TRBV28, with TRBD2 matching over 9 bases. The V gene's germline CDR1 is MDHEN and CDR2 SYDVKM. The V and J ends lost 5 bases and 1 base, in that order; junction bases with no gene match: 6. This CDR3 has 15 amino acids. The CDR3 DNA follows: TGTGCCAGCAGTCCCCGGACTAGCGTTTCCTACGAGCAGTACTTC. Amino acid sequence: CASSPRTSVSYEQYF.

The chain has TRBV9 and TRBJ2-3; 10 bases are shared with TRBD2. Germline CDR1 reads SGDLS; CDR2 reads YYNGEE. The V segment lost 1 base and the J segment 10 bases; nucleotides outside the gene matches: 9. CDR3 length: 15 amino acids. This chain's CDR3 is CASSVPAGGPRAQYF. In DNA form, the CDR3 reads TGTGCCAGCAGCGTACCAGCGGGGGGGCCCCGCGCGCAGTATTTT.

The table lists this clone with a few counts. The chain employs TRBV4-3 and TRBJ2-1, with 11 nucleotides matching TRBD2. V lost 4 bases, J lost 6 bases, and 5 bases stayed unmatched. Germline V gene lookup returns CDR1 LGHNA and CDR2 YSLEER. The CDR3 runs 15 residues. For the CDR3, the DNA is TGCGCCAGCAGCCCGAATGGACTAGCGGGCAATGAGCAGTTCTTC. It translates to CASSPNGLAGNEQFF.

V usage is TRBV18 and J usage is TRBJ2-2; TRBD1 is a possible D gene (6 bases). Germline V gene sequence: CDR1 KGHSH, CDR2 LQKENI. CDR3 length: 15 residues. Trimming removed 1 base from V and 2 bases from J, with 8 bases in between. CDR3 in amino acids: CASSPRDTNTGELFF. The CDR3 nucleotides are TGTGCCAGCTCACCACGGGACACAAACACCGGGGAGCTGTTTTTT.

The genes are TRBV30 and TRBJ1-1; TRBD1 agrees at 7 bases. In germline, CDR1 is GTSNPN, CDR2 SVGIG (reference sequence). Germline trimming cut 2 bases from V and 1 base from J; bases unmatched to any gene: 4. The CDR3 is made up of 14 amino acids. The CDR3 DNA follows: TGTGCCTGGAGTTTGGACAGGACGAACACTGAAGCTTTCTTT. As protein: CAWSLDRTNTEAFF.

This clone came up a few times. The CDR3 region has the DNA TGTGCCAGCAGTTTCCTCCGACAGGGGACCTACAATGAGCAGTTCTTC. Its protein is CASSFLRQGTYNEQFF. V gene TRBV28 combines with J gene TRBJ2-1, with 8 bases identical to TRBD1. CDR1 is MDHEN and CDR2 is SYDVKM in the germline V gene. J was trimmed by 2 bases and V by 3 bases; bases with no gene match: 6. There are 16 residues in the CDR3.

This rearrangement joins TRBV6-1 to TRBJ2-7; 10 nucleotides line up with TRBD2. Germline CDR1 MNHNS, CDR2 SASEGT. The length of the CDR3 is 15 residues. J lost 4 bases, V lost 7 bases, and 10 bases had no gene match. The CDR3 is CASTWGLASEYEQYF. Written as DNA, the CDR3 is TGTGCCAGCACCTGGGGACTAGCGTCGGAATACGAGCAGTACTTC.

V is TRBV7-8 and J is TRBJ1-6, with D possibly being TRBD1 (5 bases). Trimming took 3 bases from V and 9 from J, leaving 6 bases between them. The germline gives CDR1 SGHVS, CDR2 FQNEAQ. CDR3 length: 12 residues. CDR3: CASSFQGSPLHF. CDR3 sequence (DNA): TGTGCCAGCAGCTTCCAGGGTTCACCCCTCCACTTT. The variable domain in full, with the rest retrieved from reference TRBV7-8 and TRBJ1-6, is GAGVSQSPRYKVAKRGQDVALRCDPISGHVSLFWYQQALGQGPEFLTYFQNEAQLDKSGLPSDRFFAERPEGSVSTLKIQRTQQEDSAVYLCASSFQGSPLHFGNGTRLTVT.

The V call is TRBV5-1, the J call TRBJ2-4; 8 bases are a match to TRBD1. Germline CDR1 SGHRS, CDR2 YFSETQ. V trimming: 0 bases; J trimming: 7 bases; junction bases outside the gene matches: 3. The CDR3 is 14 residues long. CDR3 protein: CASSLGQGWNIQYF. In DNA form, the CDR3 reads TGCGCCAGCAGCTTGGGACAGGGGTGGAACATTCAGTACTTC.

This clone has a handful of counts. The chain is built from TRBV4-1 and TRBJ2-1; tentative D call: TRBD2 (6 bases). Trimming shortened V by 0 bases and J by 4 bases, and 22 bases separated the two germline ends. CDR3 length: 19 residues. Looked up from germline, CDR1 is MGHRA and CDR2 is YSYEKL. The CDR3 sequence is CASSQDRLGLRTTYNEQFF. DNA of the CDR3: TGCGCCAGCAGCCAAGATCGGTTAGGTTTGAGGACTACTTACAATGAGCAGTTCTTC.

V gene TRBV6-5 combines with J gene TRBJ2-7; unclear D gene. Germline CDR1 MNHEY, CDR2 SVGAGI. Deletions cut 2 bases from V and 0 bases from J, with 8 bases between. The CDR3 contains 14 residues. This CDR3 reads CASSYARSSYEQYF. CDR3 in DNA: TGTGCCAGCAGTTACGCTAGGTCCTCCTACGAGCAGTACTTC.

The table lists this clone with a few counts. The chain has TRBV7-3 and TRBJ2-1; D possibly corresponds to TRBD1 (5 bases). Germline assignment: CDR1 SGHTA and CDR2 FQGTGA. The ends were cut back, 4 bases at V and 7 bases at J, with 26 bases in the middle. This CDR3 comprises 18 residues. CDR3 in amino acids: CASSSSRSAPTVFNEQFF. CDR3 in DNA: TGTGCCAGCAGCTCCTCCAGATCGGCCCCGACAGTCTTTAATGAGCAGTTCTTC.